This T cell receptor beta chain was sequenced in a study of blood T cells in healthy people across ages. Germline V gene data show CDR1 as ENHRY and CDR2 as SYGVKD. The V end lost 4 bases, the J end lost 7 bases, and 13 bases lay between the germline ends. The CDR3 totals 14 residues. This clonotype was seen a handful of times. It was with a sample-barcoded 5' primer and a J-beta primer mix that a second PCR of roughly 7 to 12 cycles was run. TCRdb re-called the 5' RACE reads with MiXCR, one entry per CDR3 protein. The sample records some 690,000 distinct CDR3 sequences, roughly 20% being singletons. Sequencing input: blood. The chain has TRBV10-3 and TRBJ2-2; D uncertain. This TCR was recovered from a man aged 65 to 79 in good health. CDR3 bases: TGTGCCATCAGTGGGCCCCAGTCCGGCGGGGAGCTGTTTTTT. It translates to CAISGPQSGGELFF.